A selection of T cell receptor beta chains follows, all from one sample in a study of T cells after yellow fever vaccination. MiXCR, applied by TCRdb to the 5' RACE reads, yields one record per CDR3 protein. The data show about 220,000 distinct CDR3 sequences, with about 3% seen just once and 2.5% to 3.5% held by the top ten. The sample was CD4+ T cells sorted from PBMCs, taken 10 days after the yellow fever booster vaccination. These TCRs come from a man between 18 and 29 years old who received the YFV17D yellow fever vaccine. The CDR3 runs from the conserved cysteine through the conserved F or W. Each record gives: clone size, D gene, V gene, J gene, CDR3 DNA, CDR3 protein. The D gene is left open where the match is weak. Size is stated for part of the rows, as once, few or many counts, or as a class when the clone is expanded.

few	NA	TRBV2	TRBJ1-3	TGTGCCAGCAGCGGGGACGTTATCTCTGGAAACACCATATATTTT	CASSGDVISGNTIYF
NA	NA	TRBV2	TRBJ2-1	TGTGCCAGCATAAATAGGGGAGGTGAGCAGTTCTTC	CASINRGGEQFF
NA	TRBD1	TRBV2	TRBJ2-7	TGTGCCAGCAGTGGGGGACAGGGGAAGAGTCCCTACGAGCAGTACTTC	CASSGGQGKSPYEQYF
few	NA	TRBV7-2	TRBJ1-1	TGTGCCAGCGGGGCGGCCAGAACTGAAGCTTTCTTT	CASGAARTEAFF
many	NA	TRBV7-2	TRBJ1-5	TGTGCCAGCAGCTTATTCGGGGGGCGCCGACAGCCCCAGCATTTT	CASSLFGGRRQPQHF
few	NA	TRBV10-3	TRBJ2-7	TGTGCCATCAGTGAGTCGATAGGGAATGAGCAGTACTTC	CAISESIGNEQYF
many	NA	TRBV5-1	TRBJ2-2	TGCGCCAGCAGTCAGCGTTCCAACACCGGGGAGCTGTTTTTT	CASSQRSNTGELFF
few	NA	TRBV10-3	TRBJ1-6	TGTGCCATCAGTAGAGCCTACCCGTATAATTCACCCCTCCACTTT	CAISRAYPYNSPLHF
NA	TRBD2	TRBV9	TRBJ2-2	TGTGCCAGCCGGACTAGCGGAAACACCGGGGAGCTGTTTTTT	CASRTSGNTGELFF
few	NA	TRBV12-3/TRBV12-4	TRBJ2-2	TGTGCCAGCAGTATACAAGGGGCCGGGGAGCTGTTTTTT	CASSIQGAGELFF
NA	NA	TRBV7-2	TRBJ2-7	TGTGCCAGCAGCGCCCGGACTACCCAAACGGGAGAGCAGTACTTC	CASSARTTQTGEQYF